A single sample is the source of the 16 T cell receptor beta chains below, sequenced in a study of T cell responses to AZD1222 COVID-19 vaccine. Profiling relied on immunoSEQ multiplex PCR, and the TCRdb table lists in-frame clones only, not all of them. The table has approximately 150,000 clones, roughly 88% seen once; the top ten hold just under 2%. Source: peripheral blood, taken 28 days after the second AZD1222 dose. These receptors were obtained from an adult who received the AZD1222 COVID-19 vaccine.

In nucleotides, the CDR3 is TGTGCCACCTCGGTGGCAGGGAGCAATGAGCAGTTCTTC. It yields the protein CATSVAGSNEQFF. This chain links TRBV10-3 with TRBJ2-1; D tentatively fits TRBD1 or TRBD2 (5 bases each). The CDR3 is 13 amino acids. Looked up from germline, CDR1 is ENHRY and CDR2 is SYGVKD. Trimming removed 10 bases from V and 6 bases from J, with 16 bases in between.

This clone was counted a single time. This chain joins TRBV13 and TRBJ1-4; D is perhaps TRBD1 (5 bases). Deletions cut 4 bases from V and 8 bases from J, with 11 bases between. This CDR3 comprises 13 residues. Germline lookup yields CDR1 PRHDT and CDR2 FYEKMQ (reference sequence). CDR3 residues: CASSSQGVEKLFF. The CDR3 DNA reads as TGTGCCAGCAGCTCCCAGGGTGTCGAAAAACTGTTTTTT.

The chain couples TRBV14 to TRBJ2-1; D may correspond to TRBD1 or TRBD2 (7 bases each). V was cut by 1 base and J by 12 bases, with 19 bases left in between. The CDR3 is made up of 15 amino acids. The V gene's germline CDR1 is SGHDN and CDR2 FVKESK. In DNA form, the CDR3 reads TGTGCCAGCAGCCAAGGGCAGGGGGGGACAATGAGGCAGTTCTTC. Its translation: CASSQGQGGTMRQFF.

The V and J genes are TRBV3-1 (or the pseudogene TRBV3-2) and TRBJ1-2, with D hard to call. The CDR3 spans 14 residues. V lost 8 bases and J 5 bases, leaving 18 bases between the germline ends. Germline V gene data show CDR1 as LGHDT and CDR2 as YNNKEL (reference sequence). CDR3 residues: CASGQEDGRYGYTF. The DNA of the CDR3 is TGTGCCAGCGGTCAGGAGGACGGCCGATATGGCTACACCTTC.

This clone was detected only once. At the DNA level, this CDR3 is encoded by other sequences in the same sample as well. The rearrangement joins TRBV30 to TRBJ1-3; D unclear. CDR1 is GTSNPN and CDR2 is SVGIG in the germline V gene (reference sequence). With 3 bases removed from V and 0 bases from J, the gap between germline ends came to 6 bases. This CDR3 is 13 amino acids long. CDR3 nucleotide sequence: TGTGCCTGGAGGCCTCCCTCTGGAAACACCATATATTTT. Translation: CAWRPPSGNTIYF.

The chain joins TRBV24-1 to TRBJ2-1; D gene ambiguous. The CDR3 sequence is 13 residues long. Germline V gives CDR1 KGHDR, CDR2 SFDVKD. The V gene lost 0 bases and the J gene lost 9 bases, with 8 bases spanning the gap. In nucleotides, the CDR3 is TGTGCCACCAGTGATTTGCTCGCGACTGAGCAGTTCTTC. Encoded protein: CATSDLLATEQFF.

This clone appeared a few times. The gene calls are TRBV19 and TRBJ1-5; possibly TRBD1 for D (6 bases). Germline V CDR1 and CDR2: LNHDA, SQIVND (reference sequence). V gave up 1 base and J gave up 6 bases, with 13 bases separating them. The CDR3 is 15 amino acids. The CDR3 DNA reads as TGTGCCAGTAGTATAGTGATGGGAGGGGGTCAGCCCCAGCATTTT. Translation gives CASSIVMGGGQPQHF. Full variable domain (remainder filled in from reference TRBV19 and TRBJ1-5): DGGITQSPKYLFRKEGQNVTLSCEQNLNHDAMYWYRQDPGQGLRLIYYSQIVNDFQKGDIAEGYSVSREKKESFPLTVTSAQKNPTAFYLCASSIVMGGGQPQHFGDGTRLSIL.

This clone showed up just once. V is TRBV6-5 and J is TRBJ1-1; the D is unclear. The CDR3 runs to 11 residues. Germline lookup yields CDR1 MNHEY and CDR2 SVGAGI. V was trimmed by 7 bases and J by 6 bases, leaving 9 bases between them. CDR3 loop: CASTSWAEAFF. The CDR3, as DNA: TGTGCCAGCACCTCCTGGGCTGAAGCTTTCTTT.

The chain employs TRBV7-2 and TRBJ1-2, with 9 bases lining up with TRBD1. CDR3 size: 16 residues. Per germline, CDR1 SGHTA and CDR2 FQGNSA. Losses at the gene ends were 1 base for V and 2 bases for J; bases not matched to a gene: 5. Here the CDR3 reads CASSLVGTGLNYGYTF. The CDR3 region has the DNA TGTGCCAGCAGCTTAGTAGGGACAGGGTTAAACTATGGCTACACCTTC.

This chain links TRBV2 with TRBJ2-2, with TRBD1 matching 9 bases. The CDR3 sequence is 15 residues long. Trimming at V came to 6 bases and at J to 2 bases, leaving 4 bases not matched to a gene. Germline-derived CDR1 and CDR2 are SNHLY and FYNNEI. DNA for the CDR3: TGTGCCAGCAGGAAGGACAGGGGTAACACCGGGGAGCTGTTTTTT. As protein: CASRKDRGNTGELFF.

This chain links TRBV6-5 with TRBJ2-7; 8 bases agree with TRBD1. Germline trimming cut 6 bases from V and 4 bases from J; bases unmatched to any gene: 11. This CDR3 contains 15 residues. Germline CDR1 reads MNHEY; CDR2 reads SVGAGI. This CDR3 is CASRATPGQVYEQYF. The CDR3 DNA reads TGTGCCAGCAGAGCGACGCCGGGACAGGTGTACGAGCAGTACTTC.

V gene TRBV5-1 combines with J gene TRBJ1-4, with 8 nucleotides matching TRBD1. J gave up 7 bases and V 0 bases, and 11 bases lay outside the gene matches. The CDR3 is 17 residues long. Germline assignment: CDR1 SGHRS and CDR2 YFSETQ. The CDR3 DNA reads TGCGCCAGCAGCTTGGCCGCCGTTCAGGGGGCTGGTGAAAAACTGTTTTTT. This gives the protein CASSLAAVQGAGEKLFF.

In its sample, this clone was seen once. This chain connects TRBV9 to TRBJ2-1; 9 bases agree with TRBD2. Germline CDR1 is SGDLS and CDR2 is YYNGEE. This CDR3 spans 16 amino acids. The trim removed 5 bases at V and 4 bases at J, leaving 10 bases unmatched. The CDR3 nucleotides are TGTGCCAGCAGTTATTCTAGCGGGAAGCTTTACAATGAGCAGTTCTTC. This gives the protein CASSYSSGKLYNEQFF.

This clone is a singleton in its sample. The chain recombines TRBV11-3 with TRBJ2-1, with 7 nucleotides matching TRBD2. The J segment lost 1 base and the V segment lost 7 bases, leaving 16 bases of the junction unmatched. The germline V gene has CDR1 SGHNT and CDR2 YENEEA. The CDR3 runs 18 residues. Here the CDR3 reads CASTPTGGRAPSYNEQFF. For the CDR3, the DNA is TGTGCCAGCACCCCGACGGGTGGGAGGGCCCCTTCCTACAATGAGCAGTTCTTC.

This sequence joins TRBV2 and TRBJ2-2; D is unresolved. The V gene's germline CDR1 is SNHLY and CDR2 FYNNEI. V was cut by 7 bases and J by 4 bases, with 10 bases left in between. The CDR3 has 13 amino acids. CDR3 in amino acids: CASTPVVTGELFF. CDR3 nucleotide sequence: TGTGCCAGCACGCCGGTAGTCACCGGGGAGCTGTTTTTT.

This clone was observed a single time. The chain employs TRBV3-1 (or the pseudogene TRBV3-2) and TRBJ1-3; no firm D call. Trimming took 0 bases from V and 0 from J, leaving 12 bases between them. This CDR3 comprises 17 residues. Germline V gene data show CDR1 as LGHDT and CDR2 as YNNKEL (reference sequence). The CDR3 spells CASSQDLWAGSGNTIYF. CDR3 DNA: TGTGCCAGCAGCCAAGATCTATGGGCCGGCTCTGGAAACACCATATATTTT.